This TCR beta chain derives from a study of blood T cells in healthy people across ages. This CDR3 contains 13 residues. Germline V lookup: CDR1 KGHSH, CDR2 LQKENI. Deletions cut 6 bases from V and 3 bases from J, with 11 bases between. A second PCR, run for about 6 to 11 cycles, used a sample-barcoded 5' primer plus a J-beta primer mix. Each CDR3 protein is one row after TCRdb ran MiXCR on the 5' RACE reads. Here the sample spans about 570,000 distinct CDR3 sequences, approximately 27% being singletons. This clonotype was observed a handful of times. The chain joins TRBV18 to TRBJ1-1, with unresolved D. Sequenced: blood. The clonotype was recovered from a woman in her seventies in good health. This chain's CDR3 is CASSIPPHTEAFF. CDR3 DNA: TGTGCCAGCTCGATCCCCCCTCACACTGAAGCTTTCTTT.